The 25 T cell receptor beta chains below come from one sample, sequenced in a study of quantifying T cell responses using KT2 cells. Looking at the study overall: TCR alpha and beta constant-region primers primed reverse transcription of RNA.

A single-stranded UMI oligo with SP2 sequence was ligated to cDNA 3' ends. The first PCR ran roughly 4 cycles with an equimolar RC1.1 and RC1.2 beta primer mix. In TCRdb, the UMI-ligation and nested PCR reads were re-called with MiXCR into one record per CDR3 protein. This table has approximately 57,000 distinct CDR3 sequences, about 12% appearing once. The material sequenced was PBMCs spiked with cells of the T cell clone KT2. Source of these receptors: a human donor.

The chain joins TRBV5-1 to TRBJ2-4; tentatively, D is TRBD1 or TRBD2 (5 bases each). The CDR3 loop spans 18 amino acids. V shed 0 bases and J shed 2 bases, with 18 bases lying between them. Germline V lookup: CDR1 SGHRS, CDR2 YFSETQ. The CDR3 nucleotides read TGCGCCAGCAGCTTGGCCGGGACCGATGTCTCAACCAAAAACATTCAGTACTTC. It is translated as CASSLAGTDVSTKNIQYF. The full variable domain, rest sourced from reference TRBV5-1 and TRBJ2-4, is KAGVTQTPRYLIKTRGQQVTLSCSPISGHRSVSWYQQTPGQGLQFLFEYFSETQRNKGNFPGRFSGRQFSNSRSEMNVSTLELGDSALYLCASSLAGTDVSTKNIQYFGAGTRLSVL.

The CDR3 nucleotides are TGTGCCAGTAGCACACAGGGGTTGGAGACCCAGTACTTC. Its protein product is CASSTQGLETQYF. This sequence joins TRBV19 and TRBJ2-5; 7 nucleotides match TRBD1. This CDR3 has 13 amino acids. V shed 6 bases and J 5 bases; nucleotides not matched to a gene: 6. Per germline, CDR1 LNHDA and CDR2 SQIVND (reference sequence).

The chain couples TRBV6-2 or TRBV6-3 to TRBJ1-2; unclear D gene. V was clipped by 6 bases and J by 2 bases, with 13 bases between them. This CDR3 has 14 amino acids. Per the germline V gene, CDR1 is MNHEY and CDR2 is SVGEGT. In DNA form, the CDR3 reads TGTGCCAGCAGCCGGACCAACCTCAACTATGGCTACACCTTC. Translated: CASSRTNLNYGYTF.

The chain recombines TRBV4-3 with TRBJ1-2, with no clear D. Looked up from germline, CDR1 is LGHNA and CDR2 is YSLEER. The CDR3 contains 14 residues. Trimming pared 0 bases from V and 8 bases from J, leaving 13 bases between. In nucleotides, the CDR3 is TGCGCCAGCAGCCAAGAGAGGCTAACGGGAGGCTACACCTTC. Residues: CASSQERLTGGYTF.

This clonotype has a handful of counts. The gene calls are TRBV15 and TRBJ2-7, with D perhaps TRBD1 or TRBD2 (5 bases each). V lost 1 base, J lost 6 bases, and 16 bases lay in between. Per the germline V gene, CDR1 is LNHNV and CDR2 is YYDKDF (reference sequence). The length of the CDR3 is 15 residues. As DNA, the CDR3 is TGTGCCACCAGCAGAGGAGGGACCAAGGCCGGCGAGCAGTACTTC. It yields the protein CATSRGGTKAGEQYF.

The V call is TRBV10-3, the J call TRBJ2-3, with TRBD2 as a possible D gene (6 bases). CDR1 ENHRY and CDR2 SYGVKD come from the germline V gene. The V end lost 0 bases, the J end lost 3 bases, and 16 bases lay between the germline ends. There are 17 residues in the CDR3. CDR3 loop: CAISESAGGRGTDTQYF. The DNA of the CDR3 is TGTGCCATCAGTGAGTCGGCAGGCGGGCGGGGAACAGATACGCAGTATTTT.

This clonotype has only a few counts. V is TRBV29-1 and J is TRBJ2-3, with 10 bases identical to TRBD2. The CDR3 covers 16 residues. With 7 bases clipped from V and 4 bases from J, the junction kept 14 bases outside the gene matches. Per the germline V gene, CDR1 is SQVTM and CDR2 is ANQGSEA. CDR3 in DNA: TGCAGCGGACGACGCGTGCCTAGCGGGAGAGCAGATACGCAGTATTTT. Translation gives CSGRRVPSGRADTQYF.

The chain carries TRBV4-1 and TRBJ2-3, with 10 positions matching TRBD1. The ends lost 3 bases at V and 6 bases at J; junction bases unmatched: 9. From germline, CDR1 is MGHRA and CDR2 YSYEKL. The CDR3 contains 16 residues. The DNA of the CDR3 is TGCGCCAGCAGCCAGAAAGACAGGGGGCTCGGGGATACGCAGTATTTT. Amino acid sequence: CASSQKDRGLGDTQYF.

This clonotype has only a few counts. CDR3 nucleotides: TGTGCCAGCAGTGAAGCGCGGGGGTACAATGAGCAGTTCTTC. It encodes CASSEARGYNEQFF. The chain carries TRBV2 and TRBJ2-1; 7 bases map to TRBD2. Germline V CDR1 and CDR2: SNHLY, FYNNEI. The CDR3 contains 14 residues. V was clipped by 0 bases and J by 4 bases; unmatched bases: 0.

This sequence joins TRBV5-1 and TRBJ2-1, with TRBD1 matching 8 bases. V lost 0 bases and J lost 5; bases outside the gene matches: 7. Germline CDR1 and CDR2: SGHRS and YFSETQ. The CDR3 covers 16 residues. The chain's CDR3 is CASSLGAGGPDNEQFF. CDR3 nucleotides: TGCGCCAGCAGCTTGGGGGCAGGGGGCCCCGACAATGAGCAGTTCTTC.

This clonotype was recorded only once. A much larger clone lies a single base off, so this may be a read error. CDR3 loop: CAISDRIRAQYF. CDR3 DNA: TGTGCCATCAGTGATAGGATTAGAGCGCAGTATTTT. The V call is TRBV10-3, the J call TRBJ2-3; D gene uncertain. V lost 3 bases and J 10 bases, leaving 11 bases between the germline ends. The CDR3 contains 12 residues. The germline V gene has CDR1 ENHRY and CDR2 SYGVKD.

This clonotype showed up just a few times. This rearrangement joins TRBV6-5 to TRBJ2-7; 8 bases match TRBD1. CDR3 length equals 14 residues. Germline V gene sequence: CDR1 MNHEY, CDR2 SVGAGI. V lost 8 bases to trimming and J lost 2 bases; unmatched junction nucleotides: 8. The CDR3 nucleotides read TGTGCCAGCTGTAAGGGACAGGAGACCTACGAGCAGTACTTC. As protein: CASCKGQETYEQYF.

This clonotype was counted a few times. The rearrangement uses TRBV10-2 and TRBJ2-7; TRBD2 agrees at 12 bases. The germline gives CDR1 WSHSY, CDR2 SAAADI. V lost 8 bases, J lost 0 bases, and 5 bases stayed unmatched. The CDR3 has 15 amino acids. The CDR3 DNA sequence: TGCGCCAGCTGGACTAGCGGGGCGAGCTCCTACGAGCAGTACTTC. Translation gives CASWTSGASSYEQYF.

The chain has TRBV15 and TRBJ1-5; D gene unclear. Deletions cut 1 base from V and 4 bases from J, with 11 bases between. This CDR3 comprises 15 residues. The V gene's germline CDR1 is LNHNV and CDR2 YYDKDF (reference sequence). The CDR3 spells CATSRGARLNQPQHF. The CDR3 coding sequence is TGTGCCACCAGCAGAGGGGCGAGGCTAAATCAGCCCCAGCATTTT. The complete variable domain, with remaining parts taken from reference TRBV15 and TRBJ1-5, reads DAMVIQNPRYQVTQFGKPVTLSCSQTLNHNVMYWYQQKSSQAPKLLFHYYDKDFNNEADTPDNFQSRRPNTSFCFLDIRSPGLGDTAMYLCATSRGARLNQPQHFGDGTRLSIL.

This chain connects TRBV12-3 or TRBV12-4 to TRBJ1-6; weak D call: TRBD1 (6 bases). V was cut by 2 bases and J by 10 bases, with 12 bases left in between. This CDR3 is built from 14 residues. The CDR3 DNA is TGTGCCAGCAGTTTACGCAGGGGAGACTCACCCCTCCACTTT. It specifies CASSLRRGDSPLHF.

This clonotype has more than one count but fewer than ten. The CDR3, as DNA: TGTGCCAGCAGTTATTCGCCCAGGGGGCGGACTGAAGCTTTCTTT. Its translation is CASSYSPRGRTEAFF. The chain links TRBV6-6 to TRBJ1-1; TRBD1 matches at 8 bases. The germline V gene encodes CDR1 MNHNY and CDR2 SVGAGI (reference sequence). This CDR3 has 15 residues. The J segment lost 5 bases and the V segment lost 3 bases, leaving 8 bases of the junction unmatched.

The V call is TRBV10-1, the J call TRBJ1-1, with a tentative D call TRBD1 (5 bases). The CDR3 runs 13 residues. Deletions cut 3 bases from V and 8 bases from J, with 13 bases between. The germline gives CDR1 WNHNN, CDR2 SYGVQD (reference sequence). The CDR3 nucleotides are TGCGCCAGCAGTGACCCGGGGACTTCAGAAGCTTTCTTT. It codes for CASSDPGTSEAFF.

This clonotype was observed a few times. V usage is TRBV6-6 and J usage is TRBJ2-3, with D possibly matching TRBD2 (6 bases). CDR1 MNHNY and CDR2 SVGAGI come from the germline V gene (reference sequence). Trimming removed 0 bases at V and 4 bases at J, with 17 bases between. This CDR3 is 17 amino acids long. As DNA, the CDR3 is TGTGCCAGCAGTTACTCGAGAAGCGGCCGGAGGGCAGATACGCAGTATTTT. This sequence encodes CASSYSRSGRRADTQYF.

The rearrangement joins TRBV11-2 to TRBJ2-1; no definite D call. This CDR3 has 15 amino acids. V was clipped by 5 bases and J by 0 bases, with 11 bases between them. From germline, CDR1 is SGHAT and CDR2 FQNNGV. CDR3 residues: CASSPRLSSYNEQFF. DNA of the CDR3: TGTGCCAGCAGCCCCAGGTTAAGCTCCTACAATGAGCAGTTCTTC.

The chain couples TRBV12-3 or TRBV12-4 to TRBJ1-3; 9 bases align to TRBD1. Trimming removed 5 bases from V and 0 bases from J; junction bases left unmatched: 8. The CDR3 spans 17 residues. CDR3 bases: TGTGCCAGCAGTCTCCCTCGGGACAGGGACTCTGGAAACACCATATATTTT. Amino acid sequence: CASSLPRDRDSGNTIYF.

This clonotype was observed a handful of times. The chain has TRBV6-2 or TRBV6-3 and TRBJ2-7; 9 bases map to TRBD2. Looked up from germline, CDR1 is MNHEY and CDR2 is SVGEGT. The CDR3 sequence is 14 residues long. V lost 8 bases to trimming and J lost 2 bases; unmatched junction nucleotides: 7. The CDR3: CASGRLAAPYEQYF. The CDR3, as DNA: TGTGCCAGCGGGCGACTAGCGGCACCCTACGAGCAGTACTTC.

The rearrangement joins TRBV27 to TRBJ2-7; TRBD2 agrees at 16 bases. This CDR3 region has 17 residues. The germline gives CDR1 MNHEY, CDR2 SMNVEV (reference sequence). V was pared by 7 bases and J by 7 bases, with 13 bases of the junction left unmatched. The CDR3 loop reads CASTPPGTSGGAREQYF. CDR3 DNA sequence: TGTGCCAGCACTCCTCCCGGGACTAGCGGGGGGGCTCGGGAGCAGTACTTC.

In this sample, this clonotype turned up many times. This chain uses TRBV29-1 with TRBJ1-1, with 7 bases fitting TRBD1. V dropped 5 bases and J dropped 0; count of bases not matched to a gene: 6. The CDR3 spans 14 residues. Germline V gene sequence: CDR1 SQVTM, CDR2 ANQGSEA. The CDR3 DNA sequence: TGCAGCGTTTGGAAGACAGGGATGAACACTGAAGCTTTCTTT. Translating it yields CSVWKTGMNTEAFF.

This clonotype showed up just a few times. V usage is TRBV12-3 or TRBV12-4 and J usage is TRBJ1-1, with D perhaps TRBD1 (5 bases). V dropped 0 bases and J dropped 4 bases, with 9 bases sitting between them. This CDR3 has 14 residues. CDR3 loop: CASSLAGAFTEAFF. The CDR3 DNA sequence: TGTGCCAGCAGTTTAGCAGGGGCGTTCACTGAAGCTTTCTTT.

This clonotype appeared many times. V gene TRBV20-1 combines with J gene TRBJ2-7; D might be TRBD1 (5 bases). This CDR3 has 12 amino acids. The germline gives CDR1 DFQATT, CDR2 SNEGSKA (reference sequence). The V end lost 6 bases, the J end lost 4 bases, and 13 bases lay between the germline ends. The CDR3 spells CSAGPGLYEQYF. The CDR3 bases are TGCAGTGCGGGGCCCGGGTTGTACGAGCAGTACTTC.